This T cell receptor beta chain appears in the sequencing data of a study of blood T cell repertoires in COVID-19. Study background: Donors in the United States, Italy and Spain gave samples during acute or convalescent COVID-19. Nucleic acid was either cDNA or gDNA, and it came from T cells, B-cell-depleted T cells, or PBMCs.

Original handling: Estimation of nucleated cell counts was performed using reference gene primer amplification. Assay used: immunoSEQ multiplex PCR; TCRdb lists only in-frame clones, some missing. Clone size and V and J calls were adopted from that table, with D and trimming inferred from the DNA. The data show a few hundred thousand clones, with around 83% seen just once and about 7.4% held by the top ten. Unmatched junction bases numbered 6, after V lost 5 bases and J lost 3 bases. This CDR3 is 14 amino acids long. From germline, CDR1 is SEHNR and CDR2 FQNEAQ (reference sequence). Material: peripheral blood. The TCR sequence derives from a woman between 50 and 59 years old with acute or convalescent COVID-19. V and J are TRBV7-9 and TRBJ1-2; 7 nucleotides match TRBD1. The CDR3 spells CASSPTGFDYGYTF. The CDR3 bases are TGTGCCAGCAGCCCGACAGGGTTCGACTATGGCTACACCTTC.